The rows below give T cell receptor beta chains drawn from one sample of a study of blood T cell repertoires in COVID-19. Measured with immunoSEQ multiplex PCR; TCRdb has only the in-frame clones, and not every one. The sample shows over 50,000 clones, 90% of them seen only once. The material sequenced was peripheral blood. The origin of the receptors is a human donor with active COVID-19. The donor label of this sample is uncertain. Each CDR3 is given with its conserved first and last residue. D genes are given only for firm matches. Clone size is shown for a subset of rows, as once, few, many or a class of expanded clone.

v_gene: TRBV3-1/TRBV3-2
j_gene: TRBJ1-3
d_gene: TRBD1
abundance: NA
CDR3nt: TGTGCCAGCAGCCGGACAGGGACTGGAAACACCATATATTTT
CDR3aa: CASSRTGTGNTIYF

v_gene: TRBV7-8
j_gene: TRBJ2-7
d_gene: TRBD2
abundance: NA
CDR3nt: TGTGCCAGCAGCTTAGTAGAGGCTAGCGGGGGAGGCTCCTACGAGCAGTACTTC
CDR3aa: CASSLVEASGGGSYEQYF

v_gene: TRBV29-1
j_gene: TRBJ2-2
d_gene: NA
abundance: few
CDR3nt: TGCAGCGTCGCATCAACAGGGCCTTACACCGGGGAGCTGTTTTTT
CDR3aa: CSVASTGPYTGELFF

v_gene: TRBV3-1/TRBV3-2
j_gene: TRBJ2-2
d_gene: TRBD2
abundance: NA
CDR3nt: TGTGCCAGCAGCTCCGGGACTAGCGGTCCGAACACCGGGGAGCTGTTTTTT
CDR3aa: CASSSGTSGPNTGELFF

v_gene: TRBV9
j_gene: TRBJ2-2
d_gene: TRBD2
abundance: NA
CDR3nt: TGTGCCAGCAGCGTAGGCGGGAGGGCTGGGACCGGGGAGCTGTTTTTT
CDR3aa: CASSVGGRAGTGELFF

v_gene: TRBV7-2
j_gene: TRBJ2-2
d_gene: NA
abundance: NA
CDR3nt: TGTGCCAGCAGCTTAGTAGACACCGGGGAGCTGTTTTTT
CDR3aa: CASSLVDTGELFF

v_gene: TRBV7-9
j_gene: TRBJ2-6
d_gene: TRBD2
abundance: NA
CDR3nt: TGTGCCAGCAGCTTAGCGGGAGGGACTGGGGCCAACGTCCTGACTTTC
CDR3aa: CASSLAGGTGANVLTF

v_gene: TRBV5-1
j_gene: TRBJ1-2
d_gene: TRBD1
abundance: NA
CDR3nt: TGCGCCAGCAGCTTCCTTCGTCTTACAGGGGGAGATGGCTACACCTTC
CDR3aa: CASSFLRLTGGDGYTF

v_gene: TRBV19
j_gene: TRBJ2-1
d_gene: TRBD1
abundance: NA
CDR3nt: TGTGCCAGTAGTATCGGGACAGGTGAATACAATGAGCAGTTCTTC
CDR3aa: CASSIGTGEYNEQFF

v_gene: TRBV5-6
j_gene: TRBJ2-5
d_gene: NA
abundance: NA
CDR3nt: TGTGCCAGCAACACCGACGCAGGGGCCGGGGAGACCCAGTACTTC
CDR3aa: CASNTDAGAGETQYF

v_gene: TRBV18
j_gene: TRBJ2-7
d_gene: NA
abundance: NA
CDR3nt: TGTGCCAGCTCACCACCCGGTAGCTACGAGCAGTACTTC
CDR3aa: CASSPPGSYEQYF

v_gene: TRBV29-1
j_gene: TRBJ2-3
d_gene: TRBD2
abundance: NA
CDR3nt: TGCAGCGTTGGACTAGCGGACACAGATACGCAGTATTTT
CDR3aa: CSVGLADTDTQYF

v_gene: TRBV10-3
j_gene: TRBJ2-3
d_gene: TRBD2
abundance: NA
CDR3nt: TGTGCCACTATGGAGCGGGGGGGCACAGATACGCAGTATTTT
CDR3aa: CATMERGGTDTQYF

v_gene: TRBV27
j_gene: TRBJ2-5
d_gene: NA
abundance: NA
CDR3nt: TGTGCCAGCAGTTTAGAGGGTAGAGAGACCCAGTACTTC
CDR3aa: CASSLEGRETQYF

v_gene: TRBV4-1
j_gene: TRBJ1-6
d_gene: NA
abundance: NA
CDR3nt: TGCGCCAGCAGCCAAGAACCCCGGGATTCACCCCTCCACTTT
CDR3aa: CASSQEPRDSPLHF

v_gene: TRBV7-2
j_gene: TRBJ1-6
d_gene: NA
abundance: NA
CDR3nt: TGTGCCAGCAGCCCGTCAGTGGAGCGTTCACCCCTCCACTTT
CDR3aa: CASSPSVERSPLHF

v_gene: TRBV6-2/TRBV6-3
j_gene: TRBJ2-1
d_gene: NA
abundance: once
CDR3nt: TGTGCCAGCAGTTCCATACAGGGTCGTGGCTACAATGAGCAGTTCTTC
CDR3aa: CASSSIQGRGYNEQFF

v_gene: TRBV5-4
j_gene: TRBJ2-7
d_gene: TRBD2
abundance: NA
CDR3nt: TGTGCCAGCAGCTTGACTCGGGACTACGGAAACGAGCAGTACTTC
CDR3aa: CASSLTRDYGNEQYF

v_gene: TRBV10-3
j_gene: TRBJ2-1
d_gene: NA
abundance: NA
CDR3nt: TGTGCCATCGCAACTAGCTACAATGAGCAGTTCTTC
CDR3aa: CAIATSYNEQFF

v_gene: TRBV6-2/TRBV6-3
j_gene: TRBJ2-3
d_gene: TRBD2
abundance: NA
CDR3nt: TGTGCCAGCAGTTGGGGGAAGCGGGACACAGATACGCAGTATTTT
CDR3aa: CASSWGKRDTDTQYF

v_gene: TRBV7-2
j_gene: TRBJ2-1
d_gene: NA
abundance: NA
CDR3nt: TGTGCCAGCAGCTTAGGGGCGGGGAAGACCTACAATGAGCAGTTCTTC
CDR3aa: CASSLGAGKTYNEQFF

v_gene: TRBV27
j_gene: TRBJ2-5
d_gene: TRBD1
abundance: NA
CDR3nt: TGTGCCAGCAGTTTATCGTTCGGGACAGGGCTACAAGAGACCCAGTACTTC
CDR3aa: CASSLSFGTGLQETQYF

v_gene: TRBV6-4
j_gene: TRBJ1-5
d_gene: NA
abundance: NA
CDR3nt: TGTGCCAGCAGTGACCCAACAGGGTATGGGGATTGCAATCAGCCCCAGCATTTT
CDR3aa: CASSDPTGYGDCNQPQHF

v_gene: TRBV5-1
j_gene: TRBJ2-2
d_gene: NA
abundance: NA
CDR3nt: TGCGCCAGCAAGGCCCAGGTGACCGGCACCGGGGAGCTGTTTTTT
CDR3aa: CASKAQVTGTGELFF

v_gene: TRBV7-2
j_gene: TRBJ1-1
d_gene: NA
abundance: NA
CDR3nt: TGTGCCAGCAGCTTAGCGGCACAGACTGAAGCTTTCTTT
CDR3aa: CASSLAAQTEAFF

v_gene: TRBV7-3
j_gene: TRBJ2-7
d_gene: NA
abundance: NA
CDR3nt: TGTGCCAGCAGCCCCCAGGCGACAGCCGCCTACGAGCAGTACTTC
CDR3aa: CASSPQATAAYEQYF

v_gene: TRBV4-2
j_gene: TRBJ1-1
d_gene: NA
abundance: NA
CDR3nt: TGTGCCAGCAGCTCCCGACAGATTAGCACTGAAGCTTTCTTT
CDR3aa: CASSSRQISTEAFF

v_gene: TRBV6-5
j_gene: TRBJ2-7
d_gene: NA
abundance: NA
CDR3nt: TGTGCCAGCACCCTCGGGGAGGCCGAGCAGTACTTC
CDR3aa: CASTLGEAEQYF

v_gene: TRBV7-9
j_gene: TRBJ2-2
d_gene: NA
abundance: NA
CDR3nt: TGTGCCAGCAGCCTACCCGAGGTGCGGAACACCGGGGAGCTGTTTTTT
CDR3aa: CASSLPEVRNTGELFF

v_gene: TRBV7-3
j_gene: TRBJ2-1
d_gene: NA
abundance: NA
CDR3nt: TGTGCCAGCAGCTTATCTCCTGGGCCCTACAATGAGCAGTTCTTC
CDR3aa: CASSLSPGPYNEQFF

v_gene: TRBV2
j_gene: TRBJ1-1
d_gene: NA
abundance: NA
CDR3nt: TGTGCCAGCAGTGAAGCGGTAGTAGCAGAAGCTTTCTTT
CDR3aa: CASSEAVVAEAFF

v_gene: TRBV5-1
j_gene: TRBJ2-5
d_gene: NA
abundance: NA
CDR3nt: TGCGCCAGCAGCTTGGAGGCAGGGGTCCAAGAGACCCAGTACTTC
CDR3aa: CASSLEAGVQETQYF

v_gene: TRBV6-4
j_gene: TRBJ2-3
d_gene: TRBD2
abundance: once
CDR3nt: TGTGCCAGCAGTGACGGCGGGAGTGGCTCAGATACGCAGTATTTT
CDR3aa: CASSDGGSGSDTQYF

v_gene: TRBV7-3
j_gene: TRBJ2-3
d_gene: TRBD2
abundance: NA
CDR3nt: TGTGCCAGCAGCCTTAGCGGGGGGAGCACAGATACGCAGTATTTT
CDR3aa: CASSLSGGSTDTQYF

v_gene: TRBV7-9
j_gene: TRBJ1-6
d_gene: NA
abundance: few
CDR3nt: TGTGCCAGCAGCCCGGCGGCGAATAATTCACCCCTCCACTTT
CDR3aa: CASSPAANNSPLHF

v_gene: TRBV9
j_gene: TRBJ2-5
d_gene: TRBD2
abundance: NA
CDR3nt: TGTGCCAGCAGCCTAGACCCTTCTAGCGGGAGTCGCGAGACCCAGTACTTC
CDR3aa: CASSLDPSSGSRETQYF

v_gene: TRBV27
j_gene: TRBJ2-7
d_gene: NA
abundance: NA
CDR3nt: TGTGCCAGCGCCCGAAACAGGGACCAGTACGAGCAGTACTTC
CDR3aa: CASARNRDQYEQYF

v_gene: TRBV7-8
j_gene: TRBJ2-2
d_gene: NA
abundance: NA
CDR3nt: TGTGCCAGCAGCCCTCGGGACTCCAACACCGGGGAGCTGTTTTTT
CDR3aa: CASSPRDSNTGELFF